Listed here is a single TCR beta chain. The data were obtained in a study of blood T cell repertoires in COVID-19. Study in general: PBMCs, B-cell-depleted T cells, or T cells were the source of the cDNA or gDNA that made up the material.

The table came from immunoSEQ multiplex PCR; TCRdb's copy has only in-frame clones and leaves some out. Here the sample spans approximately 200,000 clones, less than 85% being singletons. V was trimmed by 8 bases and J by 2 bases, leaving 9 bases between them. Germline V gene sequence: CDR1 SGHTA, CDR2 FQGTGA. The CDR3 is 13 residues long. This sequence was found in a woman of 80 years or more with COVID-19, enrolled during active disease. Sequencing used peripheral blood. V usage is TRBV7-3 and J usage is TRBJ2-2, with no clear D. CDR3 loop: CASAAVNTGELFF. CDR3 nucleotides: TGTGCCAGCGCGGCCGTAAACACCGGGGAGCTGTTTTTT.